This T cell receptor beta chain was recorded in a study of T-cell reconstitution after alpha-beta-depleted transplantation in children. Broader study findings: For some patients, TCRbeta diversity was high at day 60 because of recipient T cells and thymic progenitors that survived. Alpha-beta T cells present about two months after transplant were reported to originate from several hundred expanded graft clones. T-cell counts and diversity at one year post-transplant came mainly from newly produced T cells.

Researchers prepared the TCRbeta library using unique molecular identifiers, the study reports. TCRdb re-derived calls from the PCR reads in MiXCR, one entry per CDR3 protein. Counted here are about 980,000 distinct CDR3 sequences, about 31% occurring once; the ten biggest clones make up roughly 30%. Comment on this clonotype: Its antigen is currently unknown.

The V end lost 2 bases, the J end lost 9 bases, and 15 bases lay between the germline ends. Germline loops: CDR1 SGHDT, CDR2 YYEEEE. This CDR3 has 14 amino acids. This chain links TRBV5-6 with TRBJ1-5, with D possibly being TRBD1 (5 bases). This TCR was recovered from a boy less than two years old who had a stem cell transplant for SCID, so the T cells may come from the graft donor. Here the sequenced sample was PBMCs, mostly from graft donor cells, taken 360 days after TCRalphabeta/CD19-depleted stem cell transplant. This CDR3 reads CASSFYPSQGPQHF. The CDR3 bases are TGTGCCAGCAGCTTTTACCCTAGCCAGGGGCCCCAGCATTTT.